The sequence of this T cell receptor beta chain was determined in a study of tumor and adjacent non-tumor tissue in lung cancer. About this clonotype itself: Mismatch with germline at one junction end may stem from a read error.

The library came from three nested PCR rounds adapted from ARM-PCR protocols. TCRdb independently ran MiXCR on the multiplex PCR reads; one entry per CDR3 protein. The data contain about 93,000 distinct CDR3 sequences, approximately 65% of them seen just once; the ten biggest clones take up around 16%. RNA was extracted from bulk tissue without any cell sorting. Sequenced: lung tumor tissue. This TCR derives from a man aged 60 to 69 with non-small cell lung cancer.

CDR3 residues: CASSLLRKTGFTF. For the CDR3, the DNA is TGTGCCAGCAGCTTATTGAGAAAGACAGGCTTCACGTTC. The chain recombines TRBV11-2 with TRBJ1-2; weak D call: TRBD1 (6 bases). In germline, CDR1 is SGHAT, CDR2 FQNNGV. This CDR3 spans 13 amino acids.